In this sample, the clone carrying this T cell receptor (beta chain) turned up a few times. The antigen remains undetermined. Other DNA sequences of this sample code for an identical CDR3. These data come from a study of beta chain features in type 1 diabetes. Study results and limitations: Any HLA-type effect on TCRB rearrangement remained unresolved here.

The CDR3 extends over 12 amino acids. Trimming removed 4 bases from V and 3 bases from J; junction bases left unmatched: 0. Germline V gene sequence: CDR1 SNHLY, CDR2 FYNNEI. A sort by CD45RO/CCR7/CD25/CD127/CD95/CD27 yielded CD4+ naive, central memory, regulatory and stem cell-like memory cells. The authors reverse transcribed all of the isolated RNA, so sequencing captured expressed TCRB transcripts. TCRdb keeps only in-frame clones here, not all; method: immunoSEQ multiplex PCR. The table has under 300,000 clones, 25% to 30% seen once. V is TRBV2 and J is TRBJ2-7; the match to TRBD1 covers 7 bases. This clonotype originated in a man younger than 40 in good health. Sequenced input: central memory CD4+ T cells from blood. Here the CDR3 DNA reads TGTGCCAGCAGTGGACAGGGCTACGAGCAGTACTTC. Its protein is CASSGQGYEQYF.